There are many counts of the clone carrying this TCR beta chain. TCRdb re-called the RT-PCR reads with MiXCR, one entry per CDR3 protein. The sample consists of 550,000 to 750,000 distinct CDR3 sequences, approximately 14% of them appearing once. The CDR3 spans 13 residues. V was trimmed by 6 bases and J by 7 bases, leaving 15 bases between them. The rearrangement links TRBV12-3 or TRBV12-4 to TRBJ1-2; D possibly corresponds to TRBD1 (6 bases). Sample: memory CD4+ T cells from blood. The TCR was taken from a female donor in good health, serving as a healthy control. Here the CDR3 reads CASRIPGVPGYTF. The CDR3, as DNA: TGTGCCAGCAGGATCCCAGGGGTCCCTGGCTACACCTTC.